The text below deals with one T cell receptor (beta chain). Antigen specificity is unknown. This sample is part of a study of siplizumab effects on memory and regulatory T cells. Germline CDR1 and CDR2: SEHNR and FQNEAQ (reference sequence). Trimming pared 6 bases from V and 0 bases from J, leaving 8 bases between. This CDR3 spans 13 amino acids. The assay covered 95,000 to 100,000 TCR templates per sample. Sequenced by immunoSEQ multiplex PCR; TCRdb stores in-frame clones only, minus some. The profile shows more than 85,000 clones, about 93% of them singletons. General study findings and limits: The apparent diversity of naive T cells exceeded that of memory cells, and naive T cells seemed to make a major contribution to the alloresponse. In siplizumab conditions, mappable alloreactive CD4+ clones averaged about 69% Treg-derived, against 25% to 30% in controls. Only a minority of proliferating CD4+ or CD8+ clones had an assignable naive or memory phenotype, with roughly 75-97% lacking one.

Material for sequencing was Tregs sorted from blood. The sequence was collected from a human donor in good health. The chain uses TRBV7-9 and TRBJ1-1, with D hard to call. CDR3 in amino acids: CASSRQLNTEAFF. As DNA, the CDR3 is TGTGCCAGCAGTCGACAACTGAACACTGAAGCTTTCTTT.